The rows below give T cell receptor beta chains drawn from one sample of a study of T cells after yellow fever vaccination. TCRdb called the 5' RACE reads again in MiXCR, with one record for every CDR3 protein. The table shows over 300,000 distinct CDR3 sequences, with 3.6% occurring only once. Sequenced material: PBMCs, taken on the day of the yellow fever booster vaccination. All receptors come from a man between 18 and 35 years old who received the YFV17D yellow fever vaccine. The CDR3 runs from the conserved cysteine through the conserved F or W. D genes are given only for firm matches. Some rows mark clone size as missing; the rest say once, few, many or name a class of expanded clone.

v_gene: TRBV20-1
j_gene: TRBJ1-2
d_gene: .
abundance: many
CDR3nt: TGCAGTGCTAGACCAGCGGACGGCCTCGGTGGCTACACCTTC
CDR3aa: CSARPADGLGGYTF

v_gene: TRBV5-4
j_gene: TRBJ2-3
d_gene: TRBD2
abundance: many
CDR3nt: TGTGCCAGCATGACAAGAGCCCCCATTAGCGGGGGTAGCACAGATACGCAGTATTTT
CDR3aa: CASMTRAPISGGSTDTQYF

v_gene: TRBV5-1
j_gene: TRBJ2-1
d_gene: TRBD2
abundance: few
CDR3nt: TGCGCCAGCAGCTTTGTAGCGGGGGACTACAATGAGCAGTTCTTC
CDR3aa: CASSFVAGDYNEQFF

v_gene: TRBV29-1
j_gene: TRBJ2-1
d_gene: .
abundance: few
CDR3nt: TGTGGGGGGGCTTACAATGAGCAGTTCTTC
CDR3aa: CGGAYNEQFF

v_gene: TRBV5-8
j_gene: TRBJ2-3
d_gene: TRBD2
abundance: many
CDR3nt: TGTGCCAGCAGCTATAGCGGGGGGGCCTCCCTTTTT
CDR3aa: CASSYSGGASLF

v_gene: TRBV7-2
j_gene: TRBJ2-1
d_gene: .
abundance: few
CDR3nt: TGTGCCAGCAGCGTTGGGACTTCTACCTACAATGAGCAGTTCTTC
CDR3aa: CASSVGTSTYNEQFF

v_gene: TRBV11-2
j_gene: TRBJ1-1
d_gene: .
abundance: few
CDR3nt: TGTGCCAGCAGCTTAAGGGCCCCCAAGAACACTGAAGCTTTCTTT
CDR3aa: CASSLRAPKNTEAFF

v_gene: TRBV7-2
j_gene: TRBJ2-1
d_gene: .
abundance: many
CDR3nt: TGTGCCAGCAGCTTGAGCTTGGGGGGGCTCTTGGATGAGCAGTTCTTC
CDR3aa: CASSLSLGGLLDEQFF

v_gene: TRBV5-1
j_gene: TRBJ2-3
d_gene: .
abundance: .
CDR3nt: TGCGCCAGCAGCCTACTTACCACAGGGACCGTCACAGATACGCAGTATTTT
CDR3aa: CASSLLTTGTVTDTQYF

v_gene: TRBV5-1
j_gene: TRBJ2-3
d_gene: TRBD2
abundance: many
CDR3nt: TGCGCCAGCAGCTTGGGAGCGGGGGGTGTAGATACGCAGTATTTT
CDR3aa: CASSLGAGGVDTQYF